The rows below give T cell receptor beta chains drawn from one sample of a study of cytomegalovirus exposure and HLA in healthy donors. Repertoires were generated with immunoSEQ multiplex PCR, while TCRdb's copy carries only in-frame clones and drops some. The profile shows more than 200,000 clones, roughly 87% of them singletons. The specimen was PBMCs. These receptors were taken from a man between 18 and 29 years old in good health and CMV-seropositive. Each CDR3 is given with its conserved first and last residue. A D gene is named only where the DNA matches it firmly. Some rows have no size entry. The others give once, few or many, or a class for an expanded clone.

CSARIVPQYF | TGCAGTGCGCGGATTGTCCCGCAGTATTTT | TRBJ2-3 | NA | TRBV20-1 | NA
CASSLDGSGANVLTF | TGTGCCAGCAGCTTGGACGGATCTGGGGCCAACGTCCTGACTTTC | TRBJ2-6 | NA | TRBV5-8 | many
CASSPWGNRNQPQHF | TGTGCCAGCTCACCCTGGGGTAATCGCAATCAGCCCCAGCATTTT | TRBJ1-5 | NA | TRBV18 | few
CASSPGRSDTQYF | TGTGCCAGCAGCCCGGGACGTTCAGATACGCAGTATTTT | TRBJ2-3 | NA | TRBV7-7 | NA
CASSPTSVFSYNEQFF | TGTGCCAGCAGTCCCACTAGCGTATTTTCCTACAATGAGCAGTTCTTC | TRBJ2-1 | TRBD2 | TRBV9 | NA
CASSFGQGYTF | TGTGCCAGCAGCTTCGGGCAGGGCTACACCTTC | TRBJ1-2 | NA | TRBV5-4 | NA
CAVRAGYEQYF | TGTGCCGTACGGGCGGGGTACGAGCAGTACTTC | TRBJ2-7 | NA | TRBV7-2 | NA
CASSLGLAGEQYF | TGTGCCAGCAGCTTGGGTCTAGCGGGCGAGCAGTACTTC | TRBJ2-7 | TRBD2 | TRBV5-4 | NA
CASRLGPVEAFF | TGTGCCAGCAGACTTGGACCCGTTGAAGCTTTCTTT | TRBJ1-1 | NA | TRBV28 | once
CASRTSGLSNEQYF | TGCGCCAGCAGGACTAGCGGGCTCTCTAACGAGCAGTACTTC | TRBJ2-7 | TRBD2 | TRBV5-1 | once
CASRRLARKYNEQFF | TGTGCCAGCAGACGACTAGCCCGGAAATACAATGAGCAGTTCTTC | TRBJ2-1 | TRBD2 | TRBV2 | NA
CASSEDFARSSYNEQFF | TGTGCCAGCAGTGAGGATTTCGCGCGGAGCTCCTACAATGAGCAGTTCTTC | TRBJ2-1 | NA | TRBV6-1 | NA
CASSRYGQGLIGEQYF | TGTGCCAGCAGTCGGTACGGACAGGGGCTCATTGGCGAGCAGTACTTC | TRBJ2-7 | TRBD1 | TRBV6-6 | NA
CASSLWANEKLFF | TGTGCCAGCAGCTTATGGGCTAATGAAAAACTGTTTTTT | TRBJ1-4 | NA | TRBV7-9 | NA
CASIGDREGRTEAFF | TGTGCCAGTATCGGGGACAGGGAGGGGAGGACTGAAGCTTTCTTT | TRBJ1-1 | TRBD1 | TRBV19 | NA
CASSLTGGSGEKLFF | TGTGCCAGCAGCTTGACAGGGGGCTCGGGAGAAAAACTGTTTTTT | TRBJ1-4 | TRBD1 | TRBV7-2 | NA
CAWTITGRMNTEAFF | TGTGCCTGGACGATTACAGGGCGCATGAACACTGAAGCTTTCTTT | TRBJ1-1 | NA | TRBV30 | NA
CASSLGSGSNEKLFF | TGCGCCAGCAGCTTGGGATCAGGGAGTAATGAAAAACTGTTTTTT | TRBJ1-4 | NA | TRBV5-1 | NA
CASSPQTGEETQYF | TGCGCCAGCAGCCCCCAGACAGGGGAAGAGACCCAGTACTTC | TRBJ2-5 | TRBD1 | TRBV5-1 | NA
CASSEQREQFF | TGTGCCAGCAGCGAACAGCGGGAGCAGTTCTTC | TRBJ2-1 | NA | TRBV7-9 | NA
CASSIGLAADTQYF | TGTGCCAGCTCGATCGGACTAGCAGCAGATACGCAGTATTTT | TRBJ2-3 | TRBD2 | TRBV18 | NA
CASQGEEGETQYF | TGTGCCAGCCAAGGCGAGGAAGGAGAGACCCAGTACTTC | TRBJ2-5 | NA | TRBV9 | NA
CASSLAPDTSYEQYF | TGCGCCAGCAGCTTGGCCCCGGACACGTCCTACGAGCAGTACTTC | TRBJ2-7 | NA | TRBV5-1 | once
CASSTIGGENQPQHF | TGTGCCAGCAGCACCATAGGGGGGGAGAATCAGCCCCAGCATTTT | TRBJ1-5 | NA | TRBV5-8 | NA
CSVKGRAVDTQYF | TGCAGCGTCAAGGGACGGGCGGTAGATACGCAGTATTTT | TRBJ2-3 | NA | TRBV29-1 | NA
CAIRKVVGFGLYTGELFF | TGTGCCATCAGGAAAGTTGTCGGGTTTGGGCTCTACACCGGGGAGCTGTTTTTT | TRBJ2-2 | NA | TRBV10-3 | NA
CASSIGYTQYF | TGTGCCAGTAGTATAGGTTATACGCAGTATTTT | TRBJ2-3 | NA | TRBV19 | NA
CAGGAGGLNTEAFF | TGTGCCGGGGGTGCGGGGGGTTTGAACACTGAAGCTTTCTTT | TRBJ1-1 | NA | TRBV30 | NA
CASRDTLQGYTF | TGTGCCAGCCGGGACACCCTGCAGGGCTACACCTTC | TRBJ1-2 | NA | TRBV6-1 | NA
CASRKASDTQYF | TGTGCCAGCAGAAAGGCCAGTGATACGCAGTATTTT | TRBJ2-3 | NA | TRBV2 | NA
CASSLRGYRGTNEKLFF | TGTGCCAGCAGCCTTCGCGGATACAGGGGCACTAATGAAAAACTGTTTTTT | TRBJ1-4 | TRBD1 | TRBV27 | NA
CASSWHQGAGGELFF | TGTGCCAGCAGTTGGCATCAGGGGGCCGGAGGGGAGCTGTTTTTT | TRBJ2-2 | TRBD1 | TRBV6-5 | NA
CASSRILTSDTYEQYF | TGCGCCAGCAGCCGGATTTTAACTAGCGATACCTACGAGCAGTACTTC | TRBJ2-7 | TRBD2 | TRBV4-3 | NA
CASSLEAKNIQYF | TGTGCCAGCAGTCTGGAAGCCAAAAACATTCAGTACTTC | TRBJ2-4 | NA | TRBV6-1 | NA
CASLSVIGGEQFF | TGTGCCAGCTTATCGGTTATTGGTGGTGAGCAGTTCTTC | TRBJ2-1 | NA | TRBV5-6 | NA
CASSDGQGKAKNIQYF | TGCGCCAGCAGCGACGGACAGGGGAAGGCCAAAAACATTCAGTACTTC | TRBJ2-4 | TRBD1 | TRBV5-1 | NA
CASSDWQGNTEAFF | TGTGCCAGCAGTGATTGGCAGGGGAACACTGAAGCTTTCTTT | TRBJ1-1 | NA | TRBV6-1 | NA
CAWSVGLAGNNEQFF | TGTGCCTGGAGTGTAGGGCTAGCGGGGAACAATGAGCAGTTCTTC | TRBJ2-1 | TRBD2 | TRBV30 | once
CAWSYGGPEQYF | TGTGCCTGGAGTTACGGGGGACCCGAGCAGTACTTC | TRBJ2-7 | NA | TRBV30 | NA
CASNPGTGSYEQYF | TGTGCCAGCAACCCCGGGACAGGTTCCTACGAGCAGTACTTC | TRBJ2-7 | TRBD1 | TRBV2 | NA
CASSDPFTSGRIYEQFF | TGTGCCAGCAGTGACCCCTTTACTAGCGGGAGGATTTATGAGCAGTTCTTC | TRBJ2-1 | TRBD2 | TRBV6-1 | NA
CASSLGGNYQETQYF | TGCGCCAGCAGCTTAGGTGGGAACTACCAAGAGACCCAGTACTTC | TRBJ2-5 | NA | TRBV5-1 | NA
CASSGLGTEETQYF | TGTGCCAGCAGTGGCCTAGGAACTGAGGAGACCCAGTACTTC | TRBJ2-5 | NA | TRBV27 | NA
CASSLRTSGSGTGELFF | TGCGCCAGCAGCTTGAGAACTAGCGGGAGTGGGACCGGGGAGCTGTTTTTT | TRBJ2-2 | TRBD2 | TRBV5-1 | NA
CASSGGNGYTF | TGTGCCAGCAGTGGAGGGAATGGCTACACCTTC | TRBJ1-2 | NA | TRBV2 | NA
CATGGDRVYEQYF | TGTGCCACGGGAGGCGACAGGGTTTACGAGCAGTACTTC | TRBJ2-7 | NA | TRBV6-5 | NA
CASRQLANYGYTF | TGTGCCAGCCGACAGTTAGCTAACTATGGCTACACCTTC | TRBJ1-2 | NA | TRBV7-2 | NA
CASSIQVGEQFF | TGTGCCAGTAGTATTCAAGTGGGGGAGCAGTTCTTC | TRBJ2-1 | NA | TRBV19 | once
CASSYSIGNTGELFF | TGTGCCAGCAGTTACTCGATAGGGAACACCGGGGAGCTGTTTTTT | TRBJ2-2 | NA | TRBV6-5 | NA
CASSKTSGSENEQFF | TGTGCCAGCAGCAAGACTAGCGGGAGTGAAAATGAGCAGTTCTTC | TRBJ2-1 | TRBD2 | TRBV5-4 | NA
CASSLFDVRHVGKNIQYF | TGTGCCAGCAGTTTATTCGACGTGAGGCATGTGGGCAAAAACATTCAGTACTTC | TRBJ2-4 | NA | TRBV28 | NA
CASSEMFSGGAGELFF | TGTGCCAGCAGTGAAATGTTTTCAGGGGGAGCCGGGGAGCTGTTTTTT | TRBJ2-2 | TRBD1 | TRBV2 | NA
CASSLGGSGENTGELFF | TGTGCCAGCAGCTTGGGCGGCAGCGGGGAGAACACCGGGGAGCTGTTTTTT | TRBJ2-2 | TRBD2 | TRBV5-6 | NA
CASSGTEQYF | TGTGCCAGCAGTGGAACAGAGCAGTACTTC | TRBJ2-7 | NA | TRBV6-6 | NA